These T cell receptor beta chains were read from a single sample in a study of blood T cell repertoires in COVID-19. Sequencing was performed with immunoSEQ multiplex PCR; in TCRdb, only in-frame clones are kept and a portion is missing. Here the sample spans nearly 70,000 clones, roughly nine tenths being singletons. The sample consisted of peripheral blood. The receptor set was obtained from a woman in her forties or fifties with COVID-19, enrolled during active disease. CDR3s include the opening cysteine and the closing phenylalanine or tryptophan. Each record gives: D gene, V gene, J gene, clone size, CDR3 DNA, CDR3 protein. D genes are given only for firm matches. Expanded clones get a size class; other rows say once, few or many, or leave the size out.

D gene: TRBD1; V gene: TRBV4-1; J gene: TRBJ2-1; clone size: once; CDR3 DNA: TGCGCCAGCACACAGGGGGTCGGCGTCCTAGTAGGGAATGAGCAGTTCTTC; CDR3 protein: CASTQGVGVLVGNEQFF
D gene: NA; V gene: TRBV5-1; J gene: TRBJ1-2; clone size: NA; CDR3 DNA: TGCGCCAGGCCCTCTGCACTATACTATGGCTACACCTTC; CDR3 protein: CARPSALYYGYTF
D gene: TRBD2; V gene: TRBV7-3; J gene: TRBJ2-1; clone size: NA; CDR3 DNA: TGTGCCAGCAGCTTAGATGGGAGCGGGAGGAGGAGGGATGAGCAGTTCTTC; CDR3 protein: CASSLDGSGRRRDEQFF
D gene: NA; V gene: TRBV27; J gene: TRBJ1-2; clone size: NA; CDR3 DNA: TGTGCCAGCAGTTTGGGGGCGCACAGCAGTGGCTACACCTTC; CDR3 protein: CASSLGAHSSGYTF
D gene: NA; V gene: TRBV7-9; J gene: TRBJ2-7; clone size: once; CDR3 DNA: TGTGCCAGCAGCTTAGTTGTGGGAGGTGAGAACGAGCAGTACTTC; CDR3 protein: CASSLVVGGENEQYF
D gene: NA; V gene: TRBV27; J gene: TRBJ1-5; clone size: NA; CDR3 DNA: TGTGCCAGCAGACCCGGGACAACACATCAGCCCCAGCATTTT; CDR3 protein: CASRPGTTHQPQHF
D gene: TRBD1; V gene: TRBV5-6; J gene: TRBJ1-3; clone size: once; CDR3 DNA: TGTGCCAGCAGCTCCGGGACAGGGGGAAACACCATATATTTT; CDR3 protein: CASSSGTGGNTIYF
D gene: TRBD2; V gene: TRBV11-3; J gene: TRBJ2-5; clone size: few; CDR3 DNA: TGTGCCAGCAGCTCCCCCGGGGGGTTCCAAGAGACCCAGTACTTC; CDR3 protein: CASSSPGGFQETQYF
D gene: NA; V gene: TRBV6-1; J gene: TRBJ2-3; clone size: NA; CDR3 DNA: TGTGCCAGCAGTGAAGGGCCAGCGGGTAGCACAGATACGCAGTATTTT; CDR3 protein: CASSEGPAGSTDTQYF
D gene: NA; V gene: TRBV5-1; J gene: TRBJ2-1; clone size: once; CDR3 DNA: TGCGCCAGCAGCCGCCGGGACTCTGATTACAATGAGCAGTTCTTC; CDR3 protein: CASSRRDSDYNEQFF
D gene: NA; V gene: TRBV9; J gene: TRBJ2-2; clone size: NA; CDR3 DNA: TGTGCCAGCAGCGTACTCGGGGTCTCCGGGGAGCTGTTTTTT; CDR3 protein: CASSVLGVSGELFF
D gene: NA; V gene: TRBV28; J gene: TRBJ2-7; clone size: NA; CDR3 DNA: TGTGCGACTAGTGGGGGTGGGCCCTACGAGCAGTACTTC; CDR3 protein: CATSGGGPYEQYF
D gene: NA; V gene: TRBV28; J gene: TRBJ2-3; clone size: NA; CDR3 DNA: TGTGCCAGCAGTTTATTAGGTGGAGTGCAGTATTTT; CDR3 protein: CASSLLGGVQYF
D gene: NA; V gene: TRBV29-1; J gene: TRBJ2-7; clone size: NA; CDR3 DNA: TGCAGCGCCAGAAGGGGGGGGAGTATCGACGAGCAGTACTTC; CDR3 protein: CSARRGGSIDEQYF
D gene: TRBD1; V gene: TRBV6-6; J gene: TRBJ1-4; clone size: NA; CDR3 DNA: TGTGCCAGCAGCCAAGGGGGCCTAAATGAAAAACTGTTTTTT; CDR3 protein: CASSQGGLNEKLFF
D gene: NA; V gene: TRBV19; J gene: TRBJ2-1; clone size: NA; CDR3 DNA: TGTGCCAGTAGTGGGTGGGGACATTTCAATGAGCAGTTCTTC; CDR3 protein: CASSGWGHFNEQFF
D gene: NA; V gene: TRBV12-3/TRBV12-4; J gene: TRBJ2-2; clone size: few; CDR3 DNA: TGTGCCAGCAGTTTAAAGGGGTCCGGGGAGCTGTTTTTT; CDR3 protein: CASSLKGSGELFF
D gene: TRBD1; V gene: TRBV19; J gene: TRBJ2-3; clone size: NA; CDR3 DNA: TGTGCCATTGGGGACAGGGGAAGCACAGATACGCAGTATTTT; CDR3 protein: CAIGDRGSTDTQYF
D gene: TRBD2; V gene: TRBV5-1; J gene: TRBJ2-1; clone size: NA; CDR3 DNA: TGCGCCAGCAGCTCTGGGACTAGCGGGACTTCCTACAATGAGCAGTTCTTC; CDR3 protein: CASSSGTSGTSYNEQFF
D gene: NA; V gene: TRBV7-9; J gene: TRBJ2-2; clone size: NA; CDR3 DNA: TGTGCCAGCAGCCGGTTCACCGGGGAGCTGTTTTTT; CDR3 protein: CASSRFTGELFF
D gene: TRBD2; V gene: TRBV29-1; J gene: TRBJ2-2; clone size: NA; CDR3 DNA: TGCAGCGTTGGGAGGTTGGGCGGGAGAACCGGGGAGCTGTTTTTT; CDR3 protein: CSVGRLGGRTGELFF
D gene: TRBD1; V gene: TRBV6-6; J gene: TRBJ2-7; clone size: once; CDR3 DNA: TGTGCCAGCAGGGGGACAGGGGAACAAGGGGAGCAGTACTTC; CDR3 protein: CASRGTGEQGEQYF
D gene: TRBD2; V gene: TRBV27; J gene: TRBJ2-1; clone size: NA; CDR3 DNA: TGTGCCAGCCTCGGACTAGCGGGAGGGTCTAGAAATGAGCAGTTCTTC; CDR3 protein: CASLGLAGGSRNEQFF
D gene: TRBD2; V gene: TRBV19; J gene: TRBJ2-1; clone size: once; CDR3 DNA: TGTGCCAGTAGTATACGACTAGCGAACAATGAGCAGTTCTTC; CDR3 protein: CASSIRLANNEQFF
D gene: NA; V gene: TRBV30; J gene: TRBJ1-1; clone size: NA; CDR3 DNA: TGTGCCTGGGTCGGATTGGGCTTCGTCACTGAAGCTTTCTTT; CDR3 protein: CAWVGLGFVTEAFF
D gene: NA; V gene: TRBV10-3; J gene: TRBJ2-1; clone size: NA; CDR3 DNA: TGTGCCATCAGTGAAATCGGATCGGCGGATGAGCAGTTCTTC; CDR3 protein: CAISEIGSADEQFF
D gene: TRBD2; V gene: TRBV4-2; J gene: TRBJ2-1; clone size: NA; CDR3 DNA: TGTGCCAGCAGCCAAGCCTTACGCGAGACTAGCGGGATCAATGAGCAGTTCTTC; CDR3 protein: CASSQALRETSGINEQFF
D gene: NA; V gene: TRBV6-5; J gene: TRBJ1-5; clone size: NA; CDR3 DNA: TGTGCCACCCTCCGAGGAGGGGAGAATCAGCCCCAGCATTTT; CDR3 protein: CATLRGGENQPQHF
D gene: NA; V gene: TRBV12-3/TRBV12-4; J gene: TRBJ1-5; clone size: NA; CDR3 DNA: TGTGCCAGCAGTTCGCGGACAGATCAGCCCCAGCATTTT; CDR3 protein: CASSSRTDQPQHF
D gene: TRBD2; V gene: TRBV5-3; J gene: TRBJ2-5; clone size: once; CDR3 DNA: TGTGCCAGACGGCCTGCCGTAGCGGGAGGAGAGACCCAGTACTTC; CDR3 protein: CARRPAVAGGETQYF
D gene: TRBD1; V gene: TRBV10-3; J gene: TRBJ2-1; clone size: NA; CDR3 DNA: TGTGCCATCAGTGGACAGGGGGCGACTACCTACAATGAGCAGTTCTTC; CDR3 protein: CAISGQGATTYNEQFF
D gene: NA; V gene: TRBV28; J gene: TRBJ1-2; clone size: NA; CDR3 DNA: TGTGCCAGCAGGAGACAAGGACAGTTCTATGGCTACACCTTC; CDR3 protein: CASRRQGQFYGYTF
D gene: NA; V gene: TRBV7-9; J gene: TRBJ1-1; clone size: NA; CDR3 DNA: TGTGCCAGCAGCCGACAGATGAACACTGAAGCTTTCTTT; CDR3 protein: CASSRQMNTEAFF
D gene: NA; V gene: TRBV18; J gene: TRBJ1-5; clone size: NA; CDR3 DNA: TGTGCCAGCTCACCAGGACAGAGTAATCAGCCCCAGCATTTT; CDR3 protein: CASSPGQSNQPQHF
D gene: NA; V gene: TRBV19; J gene: TRBJ1-2; clone size: NA; CDR3 DNA: TGTGCCAGTACCGATAGGGGCAGATATGGCTACACCTTC; CDR3 protein: CASTDRGRYGYTF
D gene: TRBD2; V gene: TRBV4-3; J gene: TRBJ2-1; clone size: once; CDR3 DNA: TGCGCCAGCAGCCGCCGACCCCCCGTGGCGGGACTAGCGGGGGACAATGAGCAGTTCTTC; CDR3 protein: CASSRRPPVAGLAGDNEQFF
D gene: TRBD1; V gene: TRBV20-1; J gene: TRBJ1-1; clone size: few; CDR3 DNA: TGCAGTGCAAACAGGGGCGGAGCTTTCTTT; CDR3 protein: CSANRGGAFF
D gene: NA; V gene: TRBV18; J gene: TRBJ1-5; clone size: NA; CDR3 DNA: TGTGCCAGCTCCCGCGAACAGGTCCGCAGGGGACAGCCCCAGCATTTT; CDR3 protein: CASSREQVRRGQPQHF
D gene: TRBD1; V gene: TRBV11-3; J gene: TRBJ1-1; clone size: few; CDR3 DNA: TGTGCCAGCAGCTTAGGGACATACAGGGGAAAGACTGAAGCTTTCTTT; CDR3 protein: CASSLGTYRGKTEAFF
D gene: TRBD1; V gene: TRBV5-1; J gene: TRBJ2-1; clone size: few; CDR3 DNA: TGCGCCAGCAGTCCCGGGACAGGGTCTAAGGGTGAGCAGTTCTTC; CDR3 protein: CASSPGTGSKGEQFF
D gene: TRBD2; V gene: TRBV7-8; J gene: TRBJ2-1; clone size: NA; CDR3 DNA: TGTGCCAGCAGCCTAAGGGGTGTTGGGACTAGCGACAATGAGCAGTTCTTC; CDR3 protein: CASSLRGVGTSDNEQFF
D gene: TRBD1; V gene: TRBV7-2; J gene: TRBJ1-4; clone size: NA; CDR3 DNA: TGTGCCAGCAGCACAACAGGGGGCGAGTTCGTTGAAAAACTGTTTTTT; CDR3 protein: CASSTTGGEFVEKLFF
D gene: TRBD2; V gene: TRBV7-2; J gene: TRBJ2-2; clone size: NA; CDR3 DNA: TGTGCCAGCAGCCGGGCGGGAGAAAGGCCCCGGGAGCTGTTTTTT; CDR3 protein: CASSRAGERPRELFF
D gene: NA; V gene: TRBV5-6; J gene: TRBJ2-7; clone size: NA; CDR3 DNA: TGTGCCAGCAGCTCCTGGACATCGGCCTACGAGCAGTACTTC; CDR3 protein: CASSSWTSAYEQYF
D gene: TRBD2; V gene: TRBV5-1; J gene: TRBJ2-1; clone size: NA; CDR3 DNA: TGCGCCAGCAGCTTGGAAGCTAGCGGGTGGAATGAGCAGTTCTTC; CDR3 protein: CASSLEASGWNEQFF
D gene: TRBD1; V gene: TRBV3-1/TRBV3-2; J gene: TRBJ2-1; clone size: NA; CDR3 DNA: TGTGCCAGCAGCCGAGGGGACAGTGGGGTAGGGTTCTTC; CDR3 protein: CASSRGDSGVGFF
D gene: TRBD1; V gene: TRBV27; J gene: TRBJ1-5; clone size: NA; CDR3 DNA: TGTGCCAGCAGTTTCCTCCGGGACAGGGGAGGTTTACAGCATTTT; CDR3 protein: CASSFLRDRGGLQHF
D gene: TRBD2; V gene: TRBV5-1; J gene: TRBJ2-7; clone size: NA; CDR3 DNA: TGCGCCAGCAGCCCTGGTGGGGGGAGGGGCTCCTACGAGCAGTACTTC; CDR3 protein: CASSPGGGRGSYEQYF
D gene: NA; V gene: TRBV5-1; J gene: TRBJ2-2; clone size: NA; CDR3 DNA: TGCGCCAGCAGCTACAGTCCCGGGGAGCTGTTTTTT; CDR3 protein: CASSYSPGELFF
D gene: NA; V gene: TRBV7-9; J gene: TRBJ2-2; clone size: NA; CDR3 DNA: TGTGCCACCATGACAGCGTCCGTGGCCACCGGGGAGCTGTTTTTT; CDR3 protein: CATMTASVATGELFF
D gene: NA; V gene: TRBV7-8; J gene: TRBJ2-4; clone size: NA; CDR3 DNA: TGTGCCAGCAGCCCGCCCCTGAGGAACCAAAAAAACATTCAGTACTTC; CDR3 protein: CASSPPLRNQKNIQYF
D gene: NA; V gene: TRBV29-1; J gene: TRBJ1-2; clone size: NA; CDR3 DNA: TGCAGCGTGCTGGTGGAGGCTGGCTACACCTTC; CDR3 protein: CSVLVEAGYTF
D gene: NA; V gene: TRBV4-2; J gene: TRBJ2-7; clone size: NA; CDR3 DNA: TGTGCCAGCAGCCAAGACCCACGTTGGGGCCGCTACGAGCAGTACTTC; CDR3 protein: CASSQDPRWGRYEQYF
D gene: TRBD1; V gene: TRBV28; J gene: TRBJ1-5; clone size: NA; CDR3 DNA: TGTGCCAGCAGTTTCGCGGACAGGCCCAATCAGCCCCAGCATTTT; CDR3 protein: CASSFADRPNQPQHF
D gene: TRBD1; V gene: TRBV27; J gene: TRBJ1-2; clone size: NA; CDR3 DNA: TGTGCCAGCAGTCATAACAGGGGGGATGGCTACACCTTC; CDR3 protein: CASSHNRGDGYTF
D gene: NA; V gene: TRBV15; J gene: TRBJ2-1; clone size: NA; CDR3 DNA: TGTGCCACCAGCAGCGACAGACTTTCCTACAATGAGCAGTTCTTC; CDR3 protein: CATSSDRLSYNEQFF
D gene: TRBD2; V gene: TRBV11-2; J gene: TRBJ2-1; clone size: NA; CDR3 DNA: TGTGCCAGCAGCTTAGTTGGTAGCGGGAGCTCCTACAATGAGCAGTTCTTC; CDR3 protein: CASSLVGSGSSYNEQFF